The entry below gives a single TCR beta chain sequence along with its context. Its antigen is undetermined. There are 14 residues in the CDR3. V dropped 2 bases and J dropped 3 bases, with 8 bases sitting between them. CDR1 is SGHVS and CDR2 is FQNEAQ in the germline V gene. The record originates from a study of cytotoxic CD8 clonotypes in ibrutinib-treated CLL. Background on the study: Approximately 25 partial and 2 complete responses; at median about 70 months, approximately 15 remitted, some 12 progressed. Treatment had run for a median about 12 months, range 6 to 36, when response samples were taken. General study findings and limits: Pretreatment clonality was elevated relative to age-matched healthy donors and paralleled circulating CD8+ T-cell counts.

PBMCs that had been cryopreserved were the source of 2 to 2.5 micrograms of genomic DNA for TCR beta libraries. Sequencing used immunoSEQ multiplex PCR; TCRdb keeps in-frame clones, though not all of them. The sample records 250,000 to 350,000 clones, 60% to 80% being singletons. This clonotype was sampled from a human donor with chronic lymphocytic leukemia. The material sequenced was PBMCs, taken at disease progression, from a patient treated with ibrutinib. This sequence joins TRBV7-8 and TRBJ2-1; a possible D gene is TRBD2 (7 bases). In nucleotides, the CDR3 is TGTGCCAGCAGCTTAAGGGGGGGCTACAATGAGCAGTTCTTC. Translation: CASSLRGGYNEQFF.